Listed below are T cell receptor beta chains from one sample, sequenced in a study of T cells in Graves' hyperthyroidism and ophthalmopathy. From the multiplex PCR reads, TCRdb called clonotypes with MiXCR, one entry per CDR3 protein. The table records approximately 360,000 distinct CDR3 sequences, around a quarter of them present only once. The specimen was blood. The source of these receptors is a man aged 50 or older with Graves' hyperthyroidism. Both conserved end residues are part of each CDR3. The order of the fields is D gene, clone size, V gene, J gene, CDR3 protein, CDR3 DNA. D genes are given only for firm matches. A clone size is listed for some rows: how often the clone was seen (once, few, many), or a class if it is expanded.

>NA|few|TRBV6-1|TRBJ1-6
CASSEAWGGRSPLHF
TGTGCCAGCAGTGAAGCGTGGGGGGGCAGGTCACCCCTCCACTTT
>TRBD2|NA|TRBV28|TRBJ2-7
CASSPSSGTTYEQYF
TGTGCCAGCAGTCCCTCGAGCGGGACCACCTACGAGCAGTACTTC
>NA|few|TRBV5-1|TRBJ2-1
CASSLALGPHSYNEQFF
TGCGCCAGCAGCTTGGCCCTCGGCCCACACTCCTACAATGAGCAGTTCTTC
>TRBD2|NA|TRBV20-1|TRBJ2-1
CSAQSGRDYNEQFF
TGCAGTGCCCAGAGCGGGAGGGATTACAATGAGCAGTTCTTC
>TRBD1|NA|TRBV13|TRBJ2-7
CASSLPGQGARTYEQYF
TGTGCCAGCAGCTTGCCGGGACAGGGGGCGAGAACTTACGAGCAGTACTTC
>NA|NA|TRBV5-5|TRBJ2-7
CASSPDREDNEQYF
TGTGCCAGCAGCCCCGACAGGGAGGACAACGAGCAGTACTTC
>NA|NA|TRBV6-6|TRBJ2-7
CASSYSFGLYEQYF
TGTGCCAGCAGTTACTCGTTCGGGCTCTACGAGCAGTACTTC
>NA|few|TRBV7-9|TRBJ2-5
CASSLDLPQETQYF
TGTGCCAGCAGCTTAGACCTACCTCAAGAGACCCAGTACTTC
>TRBD2|few|TRBV9|TRBJ2-7
CASSVVVMLLAGSPSYEQYF
TGTGCCAGCAGCGTAGTCGTGATGTTGCTAGCGGGTTCTCCCTCCTACGAGCAGTACTTC
>NA|NA|TRBV15|TRBJ1-1
CATSRDPQNTEAFF
TGTGCCACCAGCAGAGATCCACAGAACACTGAAGCTTTCTTT
>NA|NA|TRBV12-3/TRBV12-4|TRBJ2-1
CASSSDGTYNEQFF
TGTGCCAGCAGCTCGGACGGAACTTACAATGAGCAGTTCTTC
>TRBD2|NA|TRBV5-1|TRBJ2-5
CASRALAGVRETQYF
TGCGCCAGCAGAGCCCTAGCGGGAGTCAGGGAGACCCAGTACTTC
>TRBD2|few|TRBV18|TRBJ2-1
CASSLGTSGRGNEQFF
TGTGCCAGCTCACTCGGAACTAGCGGGCGGGGCAATGAGCAGTTCTTC
>NA|NA|TRBV11-3|TRBJ2-2
CASSLVSRGELFF
TGTGCCAGCAGCTTAGTTAGCCGCGGGGAGCTGTTTTTT
>TRBD2|many|TRBV2|TRBJ2-7
CASSPVWTSGYEQYF
TGTGCCAGCAGCCCCGTGTGGACTAGCGGATACGAGCAGTACTTC
>NA|NA|TRBV20-1|TRBJ1-1
CSARAFEGWNTEAFF
TGCAGTGCTAGGGCCTTTGAGGGCTGGAACACTGAAGCTTTCTTT
>NA|NA|TRBV10-3|TRBJ1-6
CAISGGDSPLHF
TGTGCCATCTCCGGGGGTGATTCACCCCTCCACTTT
>NA|few|TRBV24-1|TRBJ1-2
CATSDRRTDVGGYTF
TGTGCCACCAGTGATCGTCGGACAGATGTAGGAGGCTACACCTTC
>NA|NA|TRBV20-1|TRBJ1-1
CSARGRLNTEAFF
TGCAGTGCTAGAGGACGCCTGAACACTGAAGCTTTCTTT
>NA|few|TRBV11-2|TRBJ1-1
CASSLESGFAEAFF
TGTGCCAGCAGCTTAGAGTCTGGGTTTGCCGAAGCTTTCTTT
>NA|few|TRBV12-5|TRBJ2-2
CASGLGTANTGELFF
TGTGCTAGTGGTCTCGGGACCGCGAACACCGGGGAGCTGTTTTTT
>NA|NA|TRBV6-1|TRBJ2-5
CASSEAFQLLQETQYF
TGTGCCAGCAGTGAAGCGTTCCAGCTACTCCAAGAGACCCAGTACTTC
>NA|many|TRBV29-1|TRBJ1-2
CSVEEVSATGGGYTF
TGCAGCGTTGAAGAAGTTTCGGCTACGGGGGGAGGCTACACCTTC
>NA|few|TRBV28|TRBJ2-1
CASSLVNPNEQFF
TGTGCCAGCAGTTTAGTCAACCCCAATGAGCAGTTCTTC
>NA|many|TRBV28|TRBJ2-2
CASIAGGRFTSPGELFF
TGTGCCAGCATTGCTGGGGGGCGGTTTACGTCTCCCGGGGAGCTGTTTTTT
>TRBD2|few|TRBV29-1|TRBJ2-7
CSVATSGFTYEQYF
TGCAGCGTTGCTACTAGCGGGTTTACCTACGAGCAGTACTTC
>TRBD2|few|TRBV27|TRBJ2-4
CASSLKGPSGAGGPLNIQYF
TGTGCCAGCAGTTTAAAGGGTCCTTCGGGGGCGGGAGGGCCCTTAAACATTCAGTACTTC
>NA|NA|TRBV6-2/TRBV6-3|TRBJ1-5
CASRPATNQPQHF
TGTGCCAGCAGACCCGCCACCAATCAGCCCCAGCATTTT
>NA|NA|TRBV28|TRBJ2-7
CASSLLPLQGYEQYF
TGTGCCAGCAGTTTATTACCCCTCCAGGGCTACGAGCAGTACTTC
>NA|NA|TRBV28|TRBJ2-2
CATGAGELFF
TGTGCCACAGGGGCCGGGGAGCTGTTTTTT
>TRBD1|NA|TRBV20-1|TRBJ1-6
CSASTGTGGRPLHF
TGCAGTGCTTCGACCGGGACAGGGGGCCGGCCCCTCCACTTT
>TRBD2|many|TRBV12-3/TRBV12-4|TRBJ2-7
CASSTSGSTEQYF
TGTGCCAGCAGCACTAGCGGGAGCACCGAGCAGTACTTC
>NA|once|TRBV10-3|TRBJ2-2
CAISDPRTQNTGELFF
TGTGCCATCAGTGATCCCCGGACACAGAACACCGGGGAGCTGTTTTTT
>NA|many|TRBV2|TRBJ2-7
CASSEVRGSGEQYF
TGTGCCAGCAGTGAAGTCCGGGGTTCGGGGGAGCAGTACTTC
>TRBD1|NA|TRBV19|TRBJ1-2
CASSIVLTGGRGYTF
TGTGCCAGTAGTATCGTCTTAACAGGGGGCCGGGGCTACACCTTC
>NA|many|TRBV28|TRBJ2-7
CASSPGTQGEQYF
TGTGCCAGCAGCCCCGGGACCCAAGGCGAGCAGTACTTC
>TRBD2|many|TRBV30|TRBJ2-2
CAWSGLAAGELFF
TGTGCCTGGAGTGGACTAGCGGCCGGGGAGCTGTTTTTT
>TRBD2|NA|TRBV20-1|TRBJ2-7
CSAPDLAGVYYEQYF
TGCAGTGCACCGGACCTAGCGGGGGTTTACTACGAGCAGTACTTC
>NA|NA|TRBV9|TRBJ2-2
CASSVVVDTGELFF
TGTGCCAGCAGCGTAGTGGTAGACACCGGGGAGCTGTTTTTT
>NA|NA|TRBV12-3/TRBV12-4|TRBJ2-3
CASSLRQTSTDTQYF
TGTGCCAGCAGCCTTAGACAGACCAGCACAGATACGCAGTATTTT
>NA|NA|TRBV30|TRBJ2-5
CAWSVLREGHGTQYF
TGTGCCTGGAGTGTACTCAGGGAAGGGCATGGGACCCAGTACTTC
>NA|NA|TRBV6-2/TRBV6-3|TRBJ2-5
CASSKQGMSETQYF
TGTGCCAGCAGCAAACAGGGAATGTCAGAGACCCAGTACTTC
>TRBD2|many|TRBV12-3/TRBV12-4|TRBJ2-1
CASSPTSGRPDEQFF
TGTGCCAGCAGCCCGACTAGCGGGAGGCCGGATGAGCAGTTCTTC
>TRBD2|few|TRBV29-1|TRBJ2-7
CSVRTRGDSYEQYF
TGCAGCGTTAGGACTAGGGGAGACTCCTACGAGCAGTACTTC
>NA|many|TRBV2|TRBJ2-5
CASSDLGAQETQYF
TGTGCCAGCAGTGATTTAGGGGCCCAAGAGACCCAGTACTTC
>TRBD2|many|TRBV7-2|TRBJ2-5
CASSITSGSWETQYF
TGTGCCAGCAGCATCACTAGCGGGAGTTGGGAGACCCAGTACTTC
>TRBD1|NA|TRBV5-5|TRBJ1-1
CASSLDGRGHTEAFF
TGTGCCAGCAGCTTGGATGGCAGGGGGCACACTGAAGCTTTCTTT
>NA|NA|TRBV10-3|TRBJ1-6
CAISEGKGENSPLHF
TGTGCCATCAGTGAGGGAAAAGGGGAGAATTCACCCCTCCACTTT
>NA|NA|TRBV19|TRBJ2-7
CASRGAGLNYEQYF
TGTGCCAGTAGGGGGGCGGGACTCAACTACGAGCAGTACTTC